Here is one TCR beta chain with its context. No antigen is known for it. Generated by immunoSEQ multiplex PCR, the TCRdb table keeps only in-frame clones and is missing some. The sample carries over 85,000 clones, approximately 94% recorded once. The V and J ends lost 4 bases and 5 bases, in that order; junction bases with no gene match: 11. CDR1 and CDR2 (germline): SGHTA, FQGNSA. The CDR3 consists of 17 residues. The data were obtained in a study of graft-versus-host responses after intestinal transplantation. For the study at large: Each recipient received a multivisceral, liver-intestinal, or isolated intestinal graft. The recipients all started with anti-thymocyte globulin induction and then took tacrolimus and steroids for approximately 3 years.

The TCR sequence derives from a human donor who was the organ donor for an intestinal transplant. The chain is built from TRBV7-2 and TRBJ2-5; 12 bases fit TRBD2. Source: unstimulated CD4+ T cells sorted from spleen or lymph node cells, taken before transplant. CDR3 amino acids: CASSSWTSGALRETQYF. The DNA of the CDR3 is TGTGCCAGCAGCTCGTGGACTAGCGGGGCTCTCCGGGAGACCCAGTACTTC. Full variable domain (rest looked up from reference TRBV7-2 and TRBJ2-5): GAGVSQSPSNKVTEKGKDVELRCDPISGHTALYWYRQSLGQGLEFLIYFQGNSAPDKSGLPSDRFSAERTGGSVSTLTIQRTQQEDSAVYLCASSSWTSGALRETQYFGPGTRLLVL.